These T cell receptor beta chains were read from a single sample in a study of Graves' ophthalmopathy and Graves' hyperthyroidism. TCRdb itself ran the multiplex PCR reads through MiXCR, one entry per CDR3 protein. The table lists about 740,000 distinct CDR3 sequences, about 44% of them singletons. Sequencing used peripheral blood. Receptors originate from an adult man with Graves' ophthalmopathy. CDR3s include the opening cysteine and the closing phenylalanine or tryptophan. A D gene is named only where the DNA matches it firmly. Size tells how often a clone was seen (once, few, many) or the class of an expanded clone, and some rows leave it out.

v_gene: TRBV6-5; len: 13; d_gene: TRBD1; abundance: .; j_gene: TRBJ2-7; CDR3aa: CAGRDRGFVEQYF; CDR3nt: TGTGCCGGCAGGGACAGGGGATTCGTCGAGCAGTACTTC
v_gene: TRBV25-1; len: 16; d_gene: TRBD1; abundance: .; j_gene: TRBJ1-1; CDR3aa: CASSASRDSTNTEAFF; CDR3nt: TGTGCCAGCAGTGCTAGCCGGGACAGCACGAACACTGAAGCTTTCTTT
v_gene: TRBV20-1; len: 13; d_gene: .; abundance: few; j_gene: TRBJ2-7; CDR3aa: CSAPYRGAYEQYF; CDR3nt: TGCAGTGCTCCCTACAGAGGCGCCTACGAGCAGTACTTC
v_gene: TRBV2; len: 14; d_gene: .; abundance: many; j_gene: TRBJ1-5; CDR3aa: CASSDGRGLGPQHF; CDR3nt: TGTGCCAGCAGTGATGGCAGGGGATTGGGGCCCCAGCATTTT
v_gene: TRBV6-4; len: 15; d_gene: .; abundance: .; j_gene: TRBJ2-7; CDR3aa: CASSRGTQDGYEQYF; CDR3nt: TGTGCCAGCAGTCGTGGGACTCAAGACGGCTACGAGCAGTACTTC
v_gene: TRBV7-9; len: 13; d_gene: .; abundance: .; j_gene: TRBJ2-5; CDR3aa: CASSIRTTETQYF; CDR3nt: TGTGCCAGCAGCATACGAACAACGGAGACCCAGTACTTC
v_gene: TRBV6-1; len: 15; d_gene: .; abundance: .; j_gene: TRBJ1-1; CDR3aa: CASSYSPVEGTEAFF; CDR3nt: TGTGCCAGCAGTTACTCGCCCGTGGAGGGCACTGAAGCTTTCTTT
v_gene: TRBV15; len: 12; d_gene: .; abundance: .; j_gene: TRBJ1-2; CDR3aa: CASYVGNYGYTF; CDR3nt: TGTGCCTCTTACGTCGGGAACTATGGCTACACCTTC
v_gene: TRBV12-3/TRBV12-4; len: 15; d_gene: TRBD1; abundance: .; j_gene: TRBJ2-5; CDR3aa: CASRRDRGWLETQYF; CDR3nt: TGTGCCAGCAGAAGGGACAGGGGTTGGCTGGAGACCCAGTACTTC
v_gene: TRBV4-1; len: 17; d_gene: TRBD1; abundance: .; j_gene: TRBJ2-7; CDR3aa: CASSQDLGGQGSYEQYF; CDR3nt: TGCGCCAGCAGCCAAGATCTCGGAGGACAGGGGTCCTACGAGCAGTACTTC
v_gene: TRBV25-1; len: 17; d_gene: TRBD2; abundance: once; j_gene: TRBJ2-7; CDR3aa: CASSYQGMGLATYEQYF; CDR3nt: TGTGCCAGCAGTTACCAGGGGATGGGACTAGCGACCTACGAGCAGTACTTC
v_gene: TRBV7-9; len: 15; d_gene: TRBD1; abundance: many; j_gene: TRBJ1-1; CDR3aa: CASSFKATGHTEAFF; CDR3nt: TGTGCCAGCAGCTTTAAGGCGACAGGGCACACTGAAGCTTTCTTT
v_gene: TRBV6-6; len: 17; d_gene: .; abundance: .; j_gene: TRBJ1-5; CDR3aa: CASSPGQGPVGNQPQHF; CDR3nt: TGTGCCAGCAGCCCAGGGCAGGGTCCGGTCGGCAATCAGCCCCAGCATTTT
v_gene: TRBV10-3; len: 12; d_gene: .; abundance: .; j_gene: TRBJ2-3; CDR3aa: CAIGGLADTQYF; CDR3nt: TGTGCCATCGGGGGCCTAGCGGATACGCAGTATTTT
v_gene: TRBV25-1; len: 16; d_gene: TRBD1; abundance: .; j_gene: TRBJ1-4; CDR3aa: CASSASPDRSPEKLFF; CDR3nt: TGTGCCAGCAGCGCCTCCCCGGACAGGAGCCCTGAAAAACTGTTTTTT
v_gene: TRBV11-2; len: 15; d_gene: TRBD2; abundance: few; j_gene: TRBJ2-5; CDR3aa: CASSQGERERETQYF; CDR3nt: TGTGCCAGCAGCCAAGGAGAGCGGGAGAGAGAGACCCAGTACTTC
v_gene: TRBV7-9; len: 16; d_gene: .; abundance: .; j_gene: TRBJ2-7; CDR3aa: CASSQETLAGKGGQYF; CDR3nt: TGTGCCAGCAGCCAAGAAACTTTGGCAGGGAAGGGAGGGCAGTACTTC
v_gene: TRBV16; len: 15; d_gene: .; abundance: .; j_gene: TRBJ1-3; CDR3aa: CASSQEGSGGNTIYF; CDR3nt: TGTGCCAGCAGCCAAGAGGGATCCGGTGGAAACACCATATATTTT
v_gene: TRBV2; len: 14; d_gene: .; abundance: few; j_gene: TRBJ1-1; CDR3aa: CASRRKGFDTEAFF; CDR3nt: TGTGCCAGCAGACGCAAGGGGTTTGACACTGAAGCTTTCTTT
v_gene: TRBV20-1; len: 14; d_gene: .; abundance: few; j_gene: TRBJ1-6; CDR3aa: CSAAGRIDNSPLHF; CDR3nt: TGCAGTGCTGCGGGAAGGATAGATAATTCACCCCTCCACTTT
v_gene: TRBV24-1; len: 13; d_gene: .; abundance: many; j_gene: TRBJ1-5; CDR3aa: CASSPGYGQPQHF; CDR3nt: TGTGCCAGCTCACCAGGGTACGGACAGCCCCAGCATTTT
v_gene: TRBV20-1; len: 17; d_gene: TRBD1; abundance: .; j_gene: TRBJ1-1; CDR3aa: CSVMKGTGGVSSTEAFF; CDR3nt: TGCAGTGTAATGAAAGGGACAGGGGGCGTTTCGAGTACTGAAGCTTTCTTT
v_gene: TRBV20-1; len: 13; d_gene: TRBD1; abundance: .; j_gene: TRBJ1-2; CDR3aa: CGTGADINYGYTF; CDR3nt: TGCGGGACAGGGGCGGACATAAACTATGGCTACACCTTC
v_gene: TRBV2; len: 11; d_gene: .; abundance: .; j_gene: TRBJ2-7; CDR3aa: CASTYSNEQYF; CDR3nt: TGTGCCAGCACATACAGCAACGAGCAGTACTTC
v_gene: TRBV3-1; len: 14; d_gene: .; abundance: once; j_gene: TRBJ1-4; CDR3aa: CASSLLTREEKLFF; CDR3nt: TGTGCCAGCAGCCTTCTAACCAGGGAGGAAAAACTGTTTTTT
v_gene: TRBV19; len: 15; d_gene: .; abundance: .; j_gene: TRBJ2-5; CDR3aa: CASSIATDRSETQYF; CDR3nt: TGTGCCAGTAGTATAGCTACCGACAGGTCGGAGACCCAGTACTTC
v_gene: TRBV29-1; len: 15; d_gene: TRBD1; abundance: many; j_gene: TRBJ1-2; CDR3aa: CSADEGGTDLSGYTF; CDR3nt: TGCAGCGCCGACGAGGGGGGGACAGACCTCTCCGGCTACACCTTC
v_gene: TRBV15; len: 14; d_gene: .; abundance: .; j_gene: TRBJ1-2; CDR3aa: CASSPTGTAGGYTF; CDR3nt: TGTGCCAGCAGCCCGACCGGGACCGCAGGGGGCTACACCTTC
v_gene: TRBV12-3/TRBV12-4; len: 11; d_gene: .; abundance: .; j_gene: TRBJ2-7; CDR3aa: CASREGGSQYF; CDR3nt: TGTGCCAGCCGAGAGGGGGGCAGCCAGTACTTC
v_gene: TRBV7-2; len: 15; d_gene: .; abundance: .; j_gene: TRBJ1-2; CDR3aa: CASSQDPTSGYGYTF; CDR3nt: TGTGCCAGCAGCCAAGATCCAACCTCGGGCTATGGCTACACCTTC
v_gene: TRBV14; len: 15; d_gene: .; abundance: .; j_gene: TRBJ1-4; CDR3aa: CASSQVGGRDEKLFF; CDR3nt: TGTGCCAGCAGCCAAGTAGGTGGGCGCGATGAAAAACTGTTTTTT
v_gene: TRBV25-1; len: 17; d_gene: .; abundance: .; j_gene: TRBJ2-2; CDR3aa: CASSFELAGRNTGELFF; CDR3nt: TGTGCCAGCAGTTTTGAGCTGGCAGGGAGGAACACCGGGGAGCTGTTTTTT
v_gene: TRBV29-1; len: 11; d_gene: .; abundance: many; j_gene: TRBJ2-2; CDR3aa: CSVGEIGELFF; CDR3nt: TGCAGCGTCGGTGAGATCGGGGAGCTGTTTTTT
v_gene: TRBV10-3; len: 13; d_gene: TRBD2; abundance: .; j_gene: TRBJ2-7; CDR3aa: CATAAGGRYEQYF; CDR3nt: TGTGCCACCGCAGCGGGAGGGCGCTACGAGCAGTACTTC
v_gene: TRBV6-1; len: 14; d_gene: TRBD1; abundance: many; j_gene: TRBJ1-5; CDR3aa: CASGRDRGFAPQHF; CDR3nt: TGTGCCAGCGGTCGGGACAGGGGCTTTGCGCCCCAGCATTTT
v_gene: TRBV29-1; len: 13; d_gene: .; abundance: few; j_gene: TRBJ2-5; CDR3aa: CSVDWAGQETQYF; CDR3nt: TGCAGCGTTGACTGGGCAGGGCAAGAGACCCAGTACTTC
v_gene: TRBV11-2; len: 15; d_gene: .; abundance: .; j_gene: TRBJ2-7; CDR3aa: CASSPVFTATYEQYF; CDR3nt: TGTGCCAGCAGCCCTGTTTTTACAGCGACCTACGAGCAGTACTTC
v_gene: TRBV11-2; len: 12; d_gene: .; abundance: many; j_gene: TRBJ2-5; CDR3aa: CASSLFRETQYF; CDR3nt: TGTGCCAGCAGCTTATTCCGAGAGACCCAGTACTTC
v_gene: TRBV20-1; len: 13; d_gene: TRBD2; abundance: .; j_gene: TRBJ2-2; CDR3aa: CSAWGGLSGELFF; CDR3nt: TGCAGTGCTTGGGGGGGTTTGTCCGGGGAGCTGTTTTTT
v_gene: TRBV9; len: 14; d_gene: .; abundance: once; j_gene: TRBJ1-1; CDR3aa: CASSVEGDGTEAFF; CDR3nt: TGTGCCAGCAGCGTAGAAGGGGATGGCACTGAAGCTTTCTTT
v_gene: TRBV25-1; len: 16; d_gene: .; abundance: .; j_gene: TRBJ2-6; CDR3aa: CAWSVVRASGANVLTF; CDR3nt: TGTGCCTGGAGTGTGGTTAGGGCTTCTGGGGCCAACGTCCTGACTTTC
v_gene: TRBV9; len: 14; d_gene: .; abundance: .; j_gene: TRBJ1-4; CDR3aa: CASTARGSGEKLFF; CDR3nt: TGTGCCAGCACCGCCCGAGGGAGCGGTGAAAAACTGTTTTTT
v_gene: TRBV25-1; len: 12; d_gene: .; abundance: few; j_gene: TRBJ2-2; CDR3aa: CASSDRVGELFF; CDR3nt: TGTGCCAGCAGTGACAGGGTCGGGGAGCTGTTTTTT
v_gene: TRBV5-1; len: 15; d_gene: .; abundance: .; j_gene: TRBJ1-1; CDR3aa: CASSRGGRLNTEAFF; CDR3nt: TGCGCCAGCAGCCGGGGCGGCAGATTGAACACTGAAGCTTTCTTT
v_gene: TRBV25-1; len: 15; d_gene: TRBD1; abundance: .; j_gene: TRBJ2-2; CDR3aa: CASIRTGGNTGELFF; CDR3nt: TGTGCCAGCATCCGGACAGGGGGTAACACCGGGGAGCTGTTTTTT
v_gene: TRBV10-2; len: 12; d_gene: .; abundance: .; j_gene: TRBJ1-1; CDR3aa: CASQDTYYEAFF; CDR3nt: TGCGCCAGCCAGGACACGTATTATGAAGCTTTCTTT
v_gene: TRBV25-1; len: 15; d_gene: TRBD1; abundance: .; j_gene: TRBJ1-3; CDR3aa: CASSGGTGLRNTIYF; CDR3nt: TGTGCCAGCAGTGGTGGGACAGGACTTAGAAACACCATATATTTT
v_gene: TRBV9; len: 14; d_gene: .; abundance: .; j_gene: TRBJ1-1; CDR3aa: CASSVEGWGTEALF; CDR3nt: TGTGCCAGCAGCGTAGAAGGATGGGGGACTGAAGCTTTGTTT
v_gene: TRBV14; len: 16; d_gene: .; abundance: few; j_gene: TRBJ1-1; CDR3aa: CASSQEERGMNTEAFF; CDR3nt: TGTGCCAGCAGCCAAGAAGAAAGGGGAATGAACACTGAAGCTTTCTTT